This T cell receptor beta chain came from a study of T cells in Graves' hyperthyroidism and ophthalmopathy. Study-wide results and limits: The model made its ophthalmopathy prediction, and onset followed a median about 6.8 months later.

Amplified regions were TCR beta CDR3 sequences from RNA transcripts. HTBI primers were employed in a first-round RT-PCR of the TCR CDR3. TCRdb fed the multiplex PCR reads into MiXCR, producing one record per CDR3 protein. The table lists around 600,000 distinct CDR3 sequences, 12% to 15% of them singletons, with less than 9% in the top ten. This clonotype has ten or more counts. Antigen unknown. The ends were cut back, 4 bases at V and 1 base at J, with 7 bases in the middle. Germline V CDR1 and CDR2: ENHRY, SYGVKD. This CDR3 region has 13 residues. Sequences were obtained from blood. The TCR was taken from a woman between 18 and 30 years old with Graves' ophthalmopathy. The chain combines TRBV10-3 with TRBJ1-1; D ambiguous. As DNA, the CDR3 is TGTGCCATCAGTGGGACGGCGAACACTGAAGCTTTCTTT. Translating gives CAISGTANTEAFF.